The entry below gives a single T cell receptor (beta chain) sequence along with its context. The antigen remains undetermined. Profiled with immunoSEQ multiplex PCR; TCRdb holds only in-frame clones, not every one. The sample lists about 43,000 clones, about 94% seen once, with 1.6% in the top ten. The sample originates from a study of graft-versus-host responses after intestinal transplantation. Study-level information: Every one of the recipients received anti-thymocyte globulin induction and afterwards took tacrolimus and steroids for around 3 years.

Study results and limitations: Among circulating GvH clones, peak levels were associated with early post-transplant declines in HvG clones.

Sequencing was performed on PBMCs, taken approximately 340 days after intestinal transplant. This receptor was taken from a human patient who received an intestinal transplant, so some T cells may come from the graft donor.

The CDR3 DNA reads as TGCAGCGTTCTATCGAATGAAAAACTGTTTTTT. Translating gives CSVLSNEKLFF. The chain couples TRBV29-1 to TRBJ1-4; D remains unclear. The germline V gene has CDR1 SQVTM and CDR2 ANQGSEA. This CDR3 comprises 11 residues. Trimming cost V 5 bases and J 5 bases, with 6 bases left between them.